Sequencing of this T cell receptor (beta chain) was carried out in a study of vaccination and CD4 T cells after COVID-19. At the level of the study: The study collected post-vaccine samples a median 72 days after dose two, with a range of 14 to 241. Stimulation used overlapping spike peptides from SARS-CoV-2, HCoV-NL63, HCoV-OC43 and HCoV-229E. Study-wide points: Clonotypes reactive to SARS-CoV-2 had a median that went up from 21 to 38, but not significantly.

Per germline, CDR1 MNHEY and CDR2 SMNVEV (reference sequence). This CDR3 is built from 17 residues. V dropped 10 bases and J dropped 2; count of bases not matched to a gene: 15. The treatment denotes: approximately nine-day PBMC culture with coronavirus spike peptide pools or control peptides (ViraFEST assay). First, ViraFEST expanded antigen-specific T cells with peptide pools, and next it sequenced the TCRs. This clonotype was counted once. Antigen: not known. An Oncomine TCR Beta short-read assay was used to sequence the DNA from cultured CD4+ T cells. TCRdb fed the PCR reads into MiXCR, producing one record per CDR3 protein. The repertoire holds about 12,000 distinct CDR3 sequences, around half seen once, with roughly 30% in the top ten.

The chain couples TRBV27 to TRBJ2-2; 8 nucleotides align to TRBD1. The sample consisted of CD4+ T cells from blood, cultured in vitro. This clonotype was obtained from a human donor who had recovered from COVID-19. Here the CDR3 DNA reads TGTGCCACCACACCACATTTGGGACAGGTCAACACCGGGGAGCTGTTTTTT. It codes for CATTPHLGQVNTGELFF.